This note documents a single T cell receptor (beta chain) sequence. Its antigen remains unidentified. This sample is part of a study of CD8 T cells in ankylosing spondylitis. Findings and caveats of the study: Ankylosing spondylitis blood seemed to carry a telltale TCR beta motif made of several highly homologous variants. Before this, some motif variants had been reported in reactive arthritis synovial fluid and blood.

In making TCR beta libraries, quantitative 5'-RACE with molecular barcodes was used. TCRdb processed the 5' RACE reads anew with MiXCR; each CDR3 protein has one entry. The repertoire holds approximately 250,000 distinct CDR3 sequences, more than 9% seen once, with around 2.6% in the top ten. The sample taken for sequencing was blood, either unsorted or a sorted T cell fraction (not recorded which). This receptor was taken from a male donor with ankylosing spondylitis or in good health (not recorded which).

The CDR3 loop reads CASSFHGGKETQYF. CDR3 nucleotide sequence: TGTGCCAGCAGCTTTCACGGGGGCAAGGAGACCCAGTACTTC. The chain joins TRBV7-2 to TRBJ2-5, with D perhaps being TRBD1 or TRBD2 (6 bases each). Trimming left V 3 bases short and J 5 bases short, with 13 bases between. The V gene's germline CDR1 is SGHTA and CDR2 FQGNSA. This CDR3 is 14 amino acids long.